The clone carrying this T cell receptor (beta chain) appeared a few times. Its antigen is not identified. The sample belongs to a study of T cells in Graves' hyperthyroidism and ophthalmopathy. Looking at the study overall: Initial diagnosis, before any treatment, was when peripheral blood was collected. General study results and limits: Most clonotypes expanded in thyroid above 0.001 were likewise present in blood.

Exclusions: uncontrolled infection, other autoimmune disease, pregnancy, lactation. RNA transcripts served as the template for amplifying TCR beta CDR3 regions. The study used the HTBI primer set for a first-round RT-PCR of the TCR CDR3. One entry per CDR3 protein, called by TCRdb with MiXCR from the multiplex PCR reads. The sample consists of hundreds of thousands of distinct CDR3 sequences, 20% of them appearing once. Germline CDR1 is MNHNS and CDR2 is SASEGT. The CDR3 length is 16 residues. V trimming: 6 bases; J trimming: 4 bases; junction bases outside the gene matches: 11. The clonotype comes from a man younger than 40 with Graves' ophthalmopathy. Sequenced: blood. The chain recombines TRBV6-1 with TRBJ2-1, with 8 bases lining up with TRBD1. This CDR3 reads CASSSNRDRPYNEQFF. CDR3 DNA sequence: TGTGCCAGCAGCTCCAACCGGGACAGGCCTTACAATGAGCAGTTCTTC.